This T cell receptor beta chain stems from a study of T-cell memory formation after mild COVID-19. Study-level background: Most TCR clusters belonged to a single donor.

After removal of 2 bases from V and 3 bases from J, the junction contained 8 bases not matched to a gene. CDR1 is LGHNA, CDR2 YSLEER, per germline. The CDR3 is made up of 16 amino acids. TCRdb used MiXCR to reprocess the 5' RACE reads, holding one entry per CDR3 protein. Of more than 400,000 distinct CDR3 sequences listed, around a sixth were seen once; the top ten hold around an eighth. This sequence was found in an adult woman who had mild COVID-19 (a few samples of this study predate the infection). Cell type and time point are not known. The gene calls are TRBV4-3 and TRBJ2-7, with 9 nucleotides matching TRBD1. Sequencing used PBMCs or a T cell subset sorted from them (not recorded which). The CDR3 DNA is TGCGCCAGCAGCCAACACAGGGGACAGGGTTACTACGAGCAGTACTTC. It encodes CASSQHRGQGYYEQYF.